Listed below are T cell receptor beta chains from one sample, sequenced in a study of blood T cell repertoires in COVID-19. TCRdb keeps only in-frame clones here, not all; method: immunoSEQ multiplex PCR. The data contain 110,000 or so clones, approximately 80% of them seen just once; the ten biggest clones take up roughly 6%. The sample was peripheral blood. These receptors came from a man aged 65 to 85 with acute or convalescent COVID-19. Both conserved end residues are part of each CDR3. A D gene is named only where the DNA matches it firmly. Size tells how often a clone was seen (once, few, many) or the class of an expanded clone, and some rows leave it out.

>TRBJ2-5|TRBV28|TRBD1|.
TGTGCCAGCAGCCCTACCCATACAGGGGGCGGTCAAGAGACCCAGTACTTC
CASSPTHTGGGQETQYF
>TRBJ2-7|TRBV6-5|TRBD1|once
TGTGCCAGCAGTTCGAGGACAGGCATCGAGCAGTACTTC
CASSSRTGIEQYF
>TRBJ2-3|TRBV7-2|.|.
TGTGCCAGCAGCAACAGGGTGTCCACAGATACGCAGTATTTT
CASSNRVSTDTQYF
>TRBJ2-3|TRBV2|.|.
TGTGCCAGTAAGACAGACACAGATACGCAGTATTTT
CASKTDTDTQYF
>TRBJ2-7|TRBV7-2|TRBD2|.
TGTGCCAGCAGCTCCCAGTATCTAGCGGGGGGGTACGAGCAGTACTTC
CASSSQYLAGGYEQYF
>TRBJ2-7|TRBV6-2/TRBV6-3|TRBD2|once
TGTGCCAGCAGTTTAGCACCTCGGGGGGGCTCCTACGAGCAGTACTTC
CASSLAPRGGSYEQYF
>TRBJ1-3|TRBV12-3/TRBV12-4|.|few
TGTGCCAGCAAACAGGGCTCTGGAAACACCATATATTTT
CASKQGSGNTIYF
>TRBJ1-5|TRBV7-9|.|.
TGTGCCAGCAGCTTAGAGGGAGGAGGCCTGCCCCAGCATTTT
CASSLEGGGLPQHF
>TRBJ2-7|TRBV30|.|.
TGTGCCTGGAGTTTGGTAGCGATAGAACACAGAAGAATTTTTTACGAGCAGTACTTC
CAWSLVAIEHRRIFYEQYF
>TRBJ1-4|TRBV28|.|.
TGTGCCAGCAGTGGAGGGGGGGATGAAAAACTGTTTTTT
CASSGGGDEKLFF
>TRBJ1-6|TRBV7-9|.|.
TGTGCCAGCAGCCCCGGCGGGGCCCTTAATTCACCCCTCCACTTT
CASSPGGALNSPLHF
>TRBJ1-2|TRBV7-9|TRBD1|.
TGTGCCAGCAGCCCGACAGGGGGTAGCTATGGCTACACCTTC
CASSPTGGSYGYTF
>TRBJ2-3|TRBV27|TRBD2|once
TGTGCCAGCAGTTTAGGCGTTAGCGGGGGCCTCCGCACAGATACGCAGTATTTT
CASSLGVSGGLRTDTQYF